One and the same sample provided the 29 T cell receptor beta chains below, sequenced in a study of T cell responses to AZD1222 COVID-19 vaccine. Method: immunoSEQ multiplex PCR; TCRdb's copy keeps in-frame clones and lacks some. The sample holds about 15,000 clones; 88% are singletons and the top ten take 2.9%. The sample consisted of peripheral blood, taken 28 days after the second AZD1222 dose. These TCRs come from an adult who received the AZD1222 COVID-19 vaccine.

The CDR3 DNA sequence: TGCGCCAGCAGCCTACTAGACCCAGGGGGTGAAGCTTTCTTT. It yields the protein CASSLLDPGGEAFF. The rearrangement joins TRBV5-1 to TRBJ1-1; 7 nucleotides line up with TRBD1. Germline V gene sequence: CDR1 SGHRS, CDR2 YFSETQ. CDR3 length equals 14 residues. Unmatched junction bases numbered 10, after V lost 4 bases and J lost 7 bases.

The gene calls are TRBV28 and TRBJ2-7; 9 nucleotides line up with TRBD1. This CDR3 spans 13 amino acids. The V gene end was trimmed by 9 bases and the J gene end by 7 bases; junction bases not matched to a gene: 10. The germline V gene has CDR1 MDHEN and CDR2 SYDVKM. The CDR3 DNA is TGTGCCAGTTACGCGGACAGGGGCCGAGAGCAGTACTTC. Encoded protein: CASYADRGREQYF.

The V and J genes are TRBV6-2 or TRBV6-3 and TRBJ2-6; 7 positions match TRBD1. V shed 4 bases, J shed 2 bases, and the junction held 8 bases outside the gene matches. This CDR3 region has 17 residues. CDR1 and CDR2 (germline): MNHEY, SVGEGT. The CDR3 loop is CASSSTIQGTGANVLTF. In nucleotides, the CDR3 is TGTGCCAGCAGTTCTACCATACAGGGGACTGGGGCCAACGTCCTGACTTTC.

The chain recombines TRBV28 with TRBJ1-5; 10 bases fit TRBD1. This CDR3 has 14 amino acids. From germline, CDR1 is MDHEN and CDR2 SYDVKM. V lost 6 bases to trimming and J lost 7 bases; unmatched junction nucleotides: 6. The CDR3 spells CASRDRGHVQPQHF. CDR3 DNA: TGTGCCAGCAGAGACAGGGGGCATGTCCAGCCCCAGCATTTT.

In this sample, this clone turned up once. The CDR3 DNA reads TGTGCCAGCACCTTAGGGGGCGGGTTGGATGAAAAACTGTTTTTT. This sequence encodes CASTLGGGLDEKLFF. V and J are TRBV28 and TRBJ1-4; 7 nucleotides align to TRBD1. CDR1 is MDHEN, CDR2 SYDVKM, per germline. This CDR3 comprises 15 residues. Unmatched junction bases numbered 11, after V lost 7 bases and J lost 6 bases.

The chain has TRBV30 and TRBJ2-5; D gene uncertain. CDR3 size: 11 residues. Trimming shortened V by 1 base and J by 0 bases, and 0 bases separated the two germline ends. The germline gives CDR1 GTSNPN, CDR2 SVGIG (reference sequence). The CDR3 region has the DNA TGTGCCTGGAGTGACCAAGAGACCCAGTACTTC. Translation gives CAWSDQETQYF.

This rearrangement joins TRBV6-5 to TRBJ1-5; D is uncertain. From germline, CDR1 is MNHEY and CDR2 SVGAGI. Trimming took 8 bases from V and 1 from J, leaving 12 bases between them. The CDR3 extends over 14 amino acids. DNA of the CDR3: TGTGCCAGCGCTGCGGGGAGGAGCAATCAGCCCCAGCATTTT. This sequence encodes CASAAGRSNQPQHF.

In nucleotides, the CDR3 is TGTGCCACCAGTGAGACAGGTCCCACAGATACGCAGTATTTT. This sequence encodes CATSETGPTDTQYF. The chain links TRBV24-1 to TRBJ2-3; D might be TRBD1 (6 bases). The V end was cut by 4 bases, the J end by 2 bases, with 9 bases between. Germline V CDR1 and CDR2: KGHDR, SFDVKD. The CDR3 runs to 14 residues.

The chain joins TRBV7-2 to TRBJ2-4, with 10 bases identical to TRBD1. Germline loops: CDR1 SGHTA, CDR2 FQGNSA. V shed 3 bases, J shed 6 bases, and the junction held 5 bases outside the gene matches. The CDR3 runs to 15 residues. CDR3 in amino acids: CASSLRDRGPNIQYF. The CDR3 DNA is TGTGCCAGCAGCTTGAGGGACAGGGGCCCAAACATTCAGTACTTC.

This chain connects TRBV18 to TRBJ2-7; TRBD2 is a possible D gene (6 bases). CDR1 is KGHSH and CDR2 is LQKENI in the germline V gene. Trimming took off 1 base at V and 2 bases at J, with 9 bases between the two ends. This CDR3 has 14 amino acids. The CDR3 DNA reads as TGTGCCAGCTCACCACAGGGACTTACCTACGAGCAGTACTTC. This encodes CASSPQGLTYEQYF.

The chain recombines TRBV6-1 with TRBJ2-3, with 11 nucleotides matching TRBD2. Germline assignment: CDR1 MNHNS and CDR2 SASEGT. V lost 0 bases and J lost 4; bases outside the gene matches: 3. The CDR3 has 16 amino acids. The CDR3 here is CASSEALAGGSDTQYF. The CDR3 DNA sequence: TGTGCCAGCAGTGAAGCTTTAGCGGGAGGGTCAGATACGCAGTATTTT.

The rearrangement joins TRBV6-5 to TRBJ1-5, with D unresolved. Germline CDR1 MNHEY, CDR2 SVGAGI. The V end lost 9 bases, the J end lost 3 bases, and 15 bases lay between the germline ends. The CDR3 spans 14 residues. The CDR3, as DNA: TGTGCCAGTAGAGGACCGAACTTCAATCAGCCCCAGCATTTT. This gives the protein CASRGPNFNQPQHF.

CDR3: CASSSTLVSLHF. The CDR3, as DNA: TGTGCCAGCAGTTCCACGCTAGTATCCCTCCACTTT. The chain employs TRBV2 and TRBJ1-6; D remains ambiguous. The germline V gene encodes CDR1 SNHLY and CDR2 FYNNEI. The V end was cut by 5 bases, the J end by 14 bases, with 13 bases between. The CDR3 is 12 amino acids.

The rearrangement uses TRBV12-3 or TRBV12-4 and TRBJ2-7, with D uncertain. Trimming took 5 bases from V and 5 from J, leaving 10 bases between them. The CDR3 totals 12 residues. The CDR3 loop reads CASSGIGHEQYF. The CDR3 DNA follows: TGTGCCAGCAGTGGTATAGGCCACGAGCAGTACTTC.

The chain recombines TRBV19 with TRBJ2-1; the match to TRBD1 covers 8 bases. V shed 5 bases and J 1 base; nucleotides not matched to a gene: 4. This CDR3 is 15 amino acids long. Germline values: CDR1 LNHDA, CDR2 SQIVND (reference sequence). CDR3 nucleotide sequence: TGTGCCAGTAGTCCGGACAGGGAATCCTACAATGAGCAGTTCTTC. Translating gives CASSPDRESYNEQFF.

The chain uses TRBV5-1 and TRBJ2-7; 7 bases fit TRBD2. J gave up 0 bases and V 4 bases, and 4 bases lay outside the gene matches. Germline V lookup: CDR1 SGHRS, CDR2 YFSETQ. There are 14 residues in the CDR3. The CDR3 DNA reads TGCGCCAGCAGCCCTGGGACTACCTCCTACGAGCAGTACTTC. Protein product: CASSPGTTSYEQYF.

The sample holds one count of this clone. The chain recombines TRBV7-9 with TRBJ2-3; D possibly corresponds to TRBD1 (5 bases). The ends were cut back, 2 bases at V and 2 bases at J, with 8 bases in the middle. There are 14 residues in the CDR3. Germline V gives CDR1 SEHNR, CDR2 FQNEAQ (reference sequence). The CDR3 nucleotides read TGTGCCAGCAGCTTAAGACAGAACACAGATACGCAGTATTTT. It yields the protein CASSLRQNTDTQYF.

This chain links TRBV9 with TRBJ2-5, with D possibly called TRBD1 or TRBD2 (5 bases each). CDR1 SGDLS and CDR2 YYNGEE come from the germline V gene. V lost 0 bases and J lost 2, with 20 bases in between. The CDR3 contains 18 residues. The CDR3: CASSVDPYGGTDQETQYF. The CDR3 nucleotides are TGTGCCAGCAGCGTAGACCCCTATGGGGGTACGGATCAAGAGACCCAGTACTTC.

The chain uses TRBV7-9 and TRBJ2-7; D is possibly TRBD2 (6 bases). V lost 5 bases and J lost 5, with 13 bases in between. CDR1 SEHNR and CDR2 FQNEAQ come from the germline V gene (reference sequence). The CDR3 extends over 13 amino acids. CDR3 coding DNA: TGTGCCAGCAGCCGAGGTGGAGGGAACGAGCAGTACTTC. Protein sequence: CASSRGGGNEQYF.

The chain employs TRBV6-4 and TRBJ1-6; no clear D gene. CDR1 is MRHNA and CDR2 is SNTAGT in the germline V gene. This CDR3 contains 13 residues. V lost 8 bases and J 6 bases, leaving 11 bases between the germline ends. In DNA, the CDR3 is TGTGCCAGCTCTGGGGAGGTTAATTCACCCCTCCACTTT. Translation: CASSGEVNSPLHF.

The CDR3 DNA reads as TGTGCCAGCAGGGATCTAGCGGGGGGGTCGGAGACCCAGTACTTC. It encodes CASRDLAGGSETQYF. The chain employs TRBV6-5 and TRBJ2-5, with 12 bases matching TRBD2. CDR3 length: 15 residues. CDR1 MNHEY and CDR2 SVGAGI come from the germline V gene. V dropped 6 bases and J dropped 5; count of bases not matched to a gene: 7.

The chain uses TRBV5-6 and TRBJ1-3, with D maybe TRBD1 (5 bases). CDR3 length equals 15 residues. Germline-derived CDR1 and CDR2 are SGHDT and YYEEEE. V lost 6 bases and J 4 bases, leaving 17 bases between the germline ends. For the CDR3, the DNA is TGTGCCAGCACGCGACAAGGGACGGCCGGAAACACCATATATTTT. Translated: CASTRQGTAGNTIYF.

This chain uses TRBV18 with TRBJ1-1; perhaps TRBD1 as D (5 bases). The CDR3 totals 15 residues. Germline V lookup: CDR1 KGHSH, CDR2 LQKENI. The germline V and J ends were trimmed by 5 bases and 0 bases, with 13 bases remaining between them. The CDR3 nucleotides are TGTGCCAGCTCAACCCTCGACAGCCTGAACACTGAAGCTTTCTTT. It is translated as CASSTLDSLNTEAFF.

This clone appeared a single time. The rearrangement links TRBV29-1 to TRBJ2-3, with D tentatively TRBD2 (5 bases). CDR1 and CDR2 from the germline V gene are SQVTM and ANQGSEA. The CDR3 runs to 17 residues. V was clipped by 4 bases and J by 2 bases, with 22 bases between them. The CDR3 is CSVVGRLTSGFTDTQYF. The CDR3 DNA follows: TGCAGCGTTGTCGGCCGCTTAACCAGCGGCTTCACAGATACGCAGTATTTT.

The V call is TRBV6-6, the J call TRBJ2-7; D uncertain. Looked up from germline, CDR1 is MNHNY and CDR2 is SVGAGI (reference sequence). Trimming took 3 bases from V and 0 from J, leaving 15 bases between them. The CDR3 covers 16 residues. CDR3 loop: CASSYGPEISSYEQYF. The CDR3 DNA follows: TGTGCCAGCAGTTATGGTCCGGAGATAAGCTCCTACGAGCAGTACTTC.

The CDR3 region has the DNA TGTGCCAGCAGCCCCGCCCGACTGCGGGAGAAAGAGACCCAGTACTTC. It codes for CASSPARLREKETQYF. The rearrangement uses TRBV5-6 and TRBJ2-5; 7 positions agree with TRBD2. The germline V gene has CDR1 SGHDT and CDR2 YYEEEE. V trimming: 4 bases; J trimming: 3 bases; junction bases outside the gene matches: 12. The CDR3 is 16 amino acids.

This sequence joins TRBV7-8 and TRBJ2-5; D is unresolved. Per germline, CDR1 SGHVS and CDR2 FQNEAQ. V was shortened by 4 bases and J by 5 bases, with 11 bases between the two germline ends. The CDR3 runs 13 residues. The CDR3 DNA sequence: TGTGCCAGCAGCTCCCTCATAGGGGAGACCCAGTACTTC. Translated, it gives CASSSLIGETQYF.

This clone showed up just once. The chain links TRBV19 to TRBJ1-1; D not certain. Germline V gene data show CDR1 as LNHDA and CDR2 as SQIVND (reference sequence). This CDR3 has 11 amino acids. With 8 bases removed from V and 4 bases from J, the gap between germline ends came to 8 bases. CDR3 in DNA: TGTGCCAGTCGTGGGATCACTGAAGCTTTCTTT. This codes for CASRGITEAFF. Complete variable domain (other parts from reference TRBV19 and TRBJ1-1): DGGITQSPKYLFRKEGQNVTLSCEQNLNHDAMYWYRQDPGQGLRLIYYSQIVNDFQKGDIAEGYSVSREKKESFPLTVTSAQKNPTAFYLCASRGITEAFFGQGTRLTVV.

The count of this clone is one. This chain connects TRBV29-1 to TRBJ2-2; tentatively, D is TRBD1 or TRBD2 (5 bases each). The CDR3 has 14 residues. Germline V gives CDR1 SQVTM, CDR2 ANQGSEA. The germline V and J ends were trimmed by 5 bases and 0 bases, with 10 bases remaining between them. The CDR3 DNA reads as TGCAGCGTTCAAGGGACGGCGAACACCGGGGAGCTGTTTTTT. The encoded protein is CSVQGTANTGELFF.